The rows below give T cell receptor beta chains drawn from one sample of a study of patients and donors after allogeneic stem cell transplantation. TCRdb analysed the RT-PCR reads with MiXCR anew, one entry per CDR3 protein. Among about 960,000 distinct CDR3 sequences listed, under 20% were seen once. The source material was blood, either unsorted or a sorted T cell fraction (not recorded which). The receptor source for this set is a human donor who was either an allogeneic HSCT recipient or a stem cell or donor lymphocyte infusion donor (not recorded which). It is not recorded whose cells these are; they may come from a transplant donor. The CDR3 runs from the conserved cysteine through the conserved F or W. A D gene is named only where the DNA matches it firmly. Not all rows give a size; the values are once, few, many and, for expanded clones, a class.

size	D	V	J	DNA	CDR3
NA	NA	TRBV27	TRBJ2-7	TGTGCCAGCAGTCGTTCCTCGGGGCGGGTATACGAGCAGTACTTC	CASSRSSGRVYEQYF
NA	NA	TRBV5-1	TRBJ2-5	TGCGCCAGCAGCCCCGACGGGTACCAAGAGACCCAGTACTTC	CASSPDGYQETQYF
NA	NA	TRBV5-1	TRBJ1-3	TGCGCCAGCAGCTTGGATCAGCCACACTCTGGAAACACCATATATTTT	CASSLDQPHSGNTIYF
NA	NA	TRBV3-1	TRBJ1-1	TGTGCCAGCAGCCCCTCGGACAACAGGTTAAATGAAGTTTTCTTT	CASSPSDNRLNEVFF
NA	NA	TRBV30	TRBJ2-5	TGTGCCTGGAGTAGGGGAGAGACCCAGTACTTC	CAWSRGETQYF
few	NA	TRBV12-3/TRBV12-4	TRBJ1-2	TGTGCCAGCAGCCCTCAGAACAGGGTTACCTATGGCTACACCTTC	CASSPQNRVTYGYTF
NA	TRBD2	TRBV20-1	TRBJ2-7	TGCAGTGCTAGTCTTGCGGGGGGCTTACTCTCCGAGCAGTACTTC	CSASLAGGLLSEQYF
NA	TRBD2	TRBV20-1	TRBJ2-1	TGCAGTGCTAGTAAACATGCCCCCGGGACTAGGACGATGTATGAGCAGTTCTTC	CSASKHAPGTRTMYEQFF
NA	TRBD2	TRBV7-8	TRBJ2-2	TGTGCCAGCAGCTTCCGACTAGCGGGGGCGGGGACCGGGGAGCTGTTTTTT	CASSFRLAGAGTGELFF
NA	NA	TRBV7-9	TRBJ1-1	TGTGCCAGCAGCTTAGCGACAGACACTGAAGCTTTCTTT	CASSLATDTEAFF
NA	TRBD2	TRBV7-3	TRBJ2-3	TGTGCCAGCAGCTCCACAGCGGGGGGAACAGATACGCAGTATTTT	CASSSTAGGTDTQYF
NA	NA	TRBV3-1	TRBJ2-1	TGTGCCAGCAGCCCCTGGACGGTCAACAATGAGCAGTTCTTC	CASSPWTVNNEQFF
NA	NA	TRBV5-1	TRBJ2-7	TGCGCCAGCAGCTTCGGGACAAAATCCTACGAGCAGTACTTC	CASSFGTKSYEQYF
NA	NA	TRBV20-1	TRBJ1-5	TGCAGTGCTAGCGGGGACGTCTATCAGCCCCAGCATTTT	CSASGDVYQPQHF
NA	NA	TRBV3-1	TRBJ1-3	TGTGCCAGCACCGGGACAAGTGGAAACACCATATATTTT	CASTGTSGNTIYF
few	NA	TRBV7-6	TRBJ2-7	TGTGCCAGCAGCCCGCGTCCCGTTTACGAGCAGTACTTC	CASSPRPVYEQYF
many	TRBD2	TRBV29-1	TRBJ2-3	TGCAGCGTTGGGGGGACTAGCAGGGCGGATACGCAGTATTTT	CSVGGTSRADTQYF
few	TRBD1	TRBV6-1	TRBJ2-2	TGTGCCAGCAGTCAACAGGGGTTGGGCACCGGGGAGCTGTTTTTT	CASSQQGLGTGELFF
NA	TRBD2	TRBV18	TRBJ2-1	TGTGCCAGCTCGCCACCGGGACTAGCGGGATTCGGTCAGTTCTTC	CASSPPGLAGFGQFF
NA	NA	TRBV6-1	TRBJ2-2	TGTGCCAGCAGTGAAGTTTGGGGGGCGCGGACCGGGGAGCTGTTTTTT	CASSEVWGARTGELFF
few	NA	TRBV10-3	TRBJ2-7	TGTGCCATCAGTGAGACCGGGATCGCCTACGAGCAGTACTTC	CAISETGIAYEQYF
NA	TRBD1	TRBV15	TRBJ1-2	TGTGCCACCAGCAGGTCCGGGACAGCTAATGGCTACACCTTC	CATSRSGTANGYTF
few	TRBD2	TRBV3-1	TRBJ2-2	TGTGCCAGCAGCCAAGGGACTAGCCGAGGGACCGGGGAGCTGTTTTTT	CASSQGTSRGTGELFF
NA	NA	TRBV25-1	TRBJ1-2	TGTGCCAGCAGTGAACCTAACAGAAACTATGGCTACACCTTC	CASSEPNRNYGYTF
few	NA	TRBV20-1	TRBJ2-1	TGCAGTGCTAGACTAGTAAGATTGTACAATGAGCAGTTCTTC	CSARLVRLYNEQFF
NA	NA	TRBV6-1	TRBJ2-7	TGTGCCAGCAGCTCAGCGACAGGGAGGTCCTACGAGCAGTACTTC	CASSSATGRSYEQYF
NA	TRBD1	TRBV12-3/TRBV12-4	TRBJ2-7	TGTGCCAGCAGTCCCCGGACAGGGATTGTCAAGCAGTACTTC	CASSPRTGIVKQYF
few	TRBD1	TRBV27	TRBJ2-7	TGTGCCACACAGGGGCCCTCGGTGTACGAGCAGTACTTC	CATQGPSVYEQYF
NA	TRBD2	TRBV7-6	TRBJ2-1	TGTGCCAGCAGCTTAGTGAGGGCGGGAGGTTCGCGTGAGCAGTTCTTC	CASSLVRAGGSREQFF
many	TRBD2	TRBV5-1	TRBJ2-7	TGCGCCAGCAGCTTGGCTCTCGCGGGAGGCTCCTACGAGCAGTACTTC	CASSLALAGGSYEQYF
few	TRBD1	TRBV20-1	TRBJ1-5	TGCAGTGCTCGGGACAGATCTAGCAATCAGCCCCAGCATTTT	CSARDRSSNQPQHF
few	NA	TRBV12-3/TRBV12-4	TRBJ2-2	TGTGCCAGCAGGCTAGAAACCGGGGAGCTGTTTTTT	CASRLETGELFF
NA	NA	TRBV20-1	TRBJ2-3	TGCAGTGCTAGTGGTTCCAGTCGCACAGATACGCAGTATTTT	CSASGSSRTDTQYF
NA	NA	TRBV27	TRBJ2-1	TGTGCCAGCAGTTTATCAGGGCTTTTAGAGCAGTTCTTC	CASSLSGLLEQFF
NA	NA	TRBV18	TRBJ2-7	TGTGCCAGCTCACCACGAATGGGAAGCTCCTACGAGCAGTACTTC	CASSPRMGSSYEQYF
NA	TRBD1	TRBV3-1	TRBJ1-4	TGTGCCAGCAGCCATCCGGACAGGGTCGCTGAAAAACTGTTTTTT	CASSHPDRVAEKLFF
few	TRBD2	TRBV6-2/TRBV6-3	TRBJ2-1	TGTGCCAGCAGGGAGGGGCGGGGGACCTACAATGAGCAGTTCTTC	CASREGRGTYNEQFF
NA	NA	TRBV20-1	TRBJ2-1	TGCAGTGCTAGAGATTGGAGGGCGGGAAGAGGCTTCGATGAGCAGTTCTTC	CSARDWRAGRGFDEQFF
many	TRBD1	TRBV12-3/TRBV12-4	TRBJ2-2	TGTGCCAGCAGCCCCCGGGACAGGGATTTCCGAGGCACCGGGGAGCTGTTTTTT	CASSPRDRDFRGTGELFF
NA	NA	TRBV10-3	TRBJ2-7	TGTGCCATCAGTCAGGGGTCCTACGAGCAGTACTTC	CAISQGSYEQYF
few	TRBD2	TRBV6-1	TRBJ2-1	TGTGCCAGCACATCTAGCGGGGTCTATCTCTACAATGAGCAGTTCTTC	CASTSSGVYLYNEQFF
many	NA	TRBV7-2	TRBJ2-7	TGTGCCAGCAGCTTAGTAGGACGGGGTTCCTACGAGCAGTACTTC	CASSLVGRGSYEQYF
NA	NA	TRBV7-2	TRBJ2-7	TGTGCCAGCAGCTTAGAGGTCGGGGGCCCCTACGAGCAGTACTTC	CASSLEVGGPYEQYF
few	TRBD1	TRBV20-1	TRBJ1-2	TGCAGTGCTAACGACAGGGGCTGGGGTGGCTACACCTTC	CSANDRGWGGYTF
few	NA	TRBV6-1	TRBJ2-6	TGTGCCAGCAGTGAATTGGAAGGCTCTGGGGCCAACGTCCTGACTTTC	CASSELEGSGANVLTF
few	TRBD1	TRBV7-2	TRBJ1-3	TGTGCCAGCAGCGCGCCAACAGGGGGAGGAAACACCATATATTTT	CASSAPTGGGNTIYF
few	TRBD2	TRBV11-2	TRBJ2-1	TGTGCCAGCACCCCCCGACTAGCGGTCAATGAGCAGTTCTTC	CASTPRLAVNEQFF
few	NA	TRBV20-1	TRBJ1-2	TGCAGTGCTAGGGAGGGTTTGCACTATGGCTACACCTTC	CSAREGLHYGYTF
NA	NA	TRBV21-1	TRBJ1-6	TGTGCCAGCAGCAAAGGGGCCCTCTCAGGGGAGGGCGCACCCCTCCACTTT	CASSKGALSGEGAPLHF
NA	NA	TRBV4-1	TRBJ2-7	TGCGCCAGCAGCCATAACCCGGGACTGCAGTCCTACGAGCAGTACTTC	CASSHNPGLQSYEQYF
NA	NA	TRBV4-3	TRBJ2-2	TGCGCCAGCAGCCAAGGGGCGGGGCGAACCGGGGAGCTGTTTTTT	CASSQGAGRTGELFF
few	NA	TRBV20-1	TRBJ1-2	TGCAGTGCTAGTGAACTGCTACGGGGGAACTATGGCTACACCTTC	CSASELLRGNYGYTF
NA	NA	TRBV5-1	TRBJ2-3	TGCGCCAGCAGCTTGTACAGCGGCGATACGCAGTATTTT	CASSLYSGDTQYF
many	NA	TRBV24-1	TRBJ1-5	TGTGCCACCACCGCTCCACCCAATCAGCCCCAGCATTTT	CATTAPPNQPQHF
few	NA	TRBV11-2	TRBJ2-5	TGTGCCAGCAGCTTAGGTTCCCGGGGTGGTAACAAAGAGACCCAGTACTTC	CASSLGSRGGNKETQYF
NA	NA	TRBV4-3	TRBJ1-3	TGCGCCAGCAGCCAAGATTTAAGGACCTCTGGAAACACCATATATTTT	CASSQDLRTSGNTIYF
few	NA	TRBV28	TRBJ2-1	TGTGCCAGCAGCTCTACAGGTTCCCCTTCCTACAATGAGCAGTTCTTC	CASSSTGSPSYNEQFF
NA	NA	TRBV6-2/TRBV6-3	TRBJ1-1	TGTGCCACCTCGGCCCGCCCGAACACTGAAGCTTTCTTT	CATSARPNTEAFF
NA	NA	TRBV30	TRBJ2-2	TGTGCCTGGAGTGTGGGGAACACCGGGGAGCTGTTTTTT	CAWSVGNTGELFF